This is a list of T cell receptor beta chains from one sample in a study of CD8+CD57+ T cells in acquired aplastic anemia. TCRdb fed the reads into MiXCR, producing one record per CDR3 protein. The sample has 160,000 or so distinct CDR3 sequences, more than 45% seen once. The sample taken for sequencing was sorted CD4+, CD8+, or CD8+CD57+ T cells (not recorded which) from PBMCs. All receptors come from a human donor with aplastic anemia. The CDR3 runs from the conserved cysteine through the conserved F or W. A D gene is named only where the DNA matches it firmly. Clone size is stated in some rows and not others, as once, few, many or a class when expanded.

many | TRBJ2-3 | NA | TRBV6-2/TRBV6-3 | 17 | TGTGCCAGCAGTTACCAGAAGAACAGCGACTCCACAGATACGCAGTATTTT | CASSYQKNSDSTDTQYF
few | TRBJ2-7 | NA | TRBV12-3/TRBV12-4 | 13 | TGTGCCAGCAGCCGAGGGGTTCCCTACGAGCAGTACTTC | CASSRGVPYEQYF
NA | TRBJ1-3 | TRBD1 | TRBV19 | 16 | TGTGCCAGTAGTCCGGGACAGGGAGGGTTCCAAAACACCATATATTTT | CASSPGQGGFQNTIYF
many | TRBJ1-6 | NA | TRBV20-1 | 15 | TGCAGTGCTTCAACCCTGAGCTCCTATAATTCACCCCTCCACTTT | CSASTLSSYNSPLHF
NA | TRBJ1-1 | TRBD1 | TRBV28 | 14 | TGTGCCAGCAGTTCCGGGACAGGGCGAACTGAAGCTTTCTTT | CASSSGTGRTEAFF
many | TRBJ2-5 | TRBD2 | TRBV29-1 | 14 | TGCAGCGCTCCACTAGCGGGAGTAAGTGAGACCCAGTACTTC | CSAPLAGVSETQYF
many | TRBJ2-3 | TRBD1 | TRBV5-4 | 14 | TGTGCCAGCAGCGGTGGACAGGACACAGATACGCAGTATTTT | CASSGGQDTDTQYF
NA | TRBJ1-5 | NA | TRBV7-2 | 15 | TGTGCCAGCAGCTGGGTCAGGGGCGTAAATCAGCCCCAGCATTTT | CASSWVRGVNQPQHF
NA | TRBJ2-2 | NA | TRBV3-1 | 13 | TGTGCCAGTGATAGGGCGAACACCGGGGAGCTGTTTTTT | CASDRANTGELFF
NA | TRBJ1-1 | NA | TRBV7-2 | 12 | TGTGCCAGCAGCTTAGGAATAGAAGAAGCTTTCTTT | CASSLGIEEAFF
many | TRBJ1-2 | NA | TRBV12-3/TRBV12-4 | 14 | TGTGCCAGCAGTCCCCCAGCGGGGGTCTATGGCTACACCTTC | CASSPPAGVYGYTF
many | TRBJ2-5 | NA | TRBV6-1 | 12 | TGTGCCTCTTGGGCGGGTGGTGAGACCCAGTACTTC | CASWAGGETQYF
NA | TRBJ1-1 | NA | TRBV19 | 15 | TGTGCCAGTAGTCCCATCGGGGCGGCGAACACTGAAGCTTTCTTT | CASSPIGAANTEAFF
NA | TRBJ1-3 | NA | TRBV19 | 16 | TGTGCCAGTAGTACCCTTCGATCAGACTCTGGAAACACCATATATTTT | CASSTLRSDSGNTIYF
many | TRBJ2-1 | TRBD1 | TRBV12-3/TRBV12-4 | 14 | TGTGCCAGCAGTTTGGCAGGGGGCGCGAATGAGCAGTTCTTC | CASSLAGGANEQFF
NA | TRBJ1-6 | NA | TRBV2 | 14 | TGTGCCAGCAGTGAAGGGGCCTCTAATTCACCCCTCCACTTT | CASSEGASNSPLHF
few | TRBJ1-4 | TRBD1 | TRBV12-3/TRBV12-4 | 15 | TGTGCCAGCAGGTCTACAGGGGCCTCATATGAAAAACTGTTTTTT | CASRSTGASYEKLFF
many | TRBJ2-2 | NA | TRBV9 | 18 | TGTGCCAGCAGCGGGAGTTGGGGGGGGGCCCAGAACACCGGGGAGCTGTTTTTT | CASSGSWGGAQNTGELFF
NA | TRBJ2-1 | TRBD2 | TRBV7-8 | 15 | TGTGCCAGCAGCTTAGCACTAGCGGGGTGGAATGAGCAGTTCTTC | CASSLALAGWNEQFF
NA | TRBJ1-1 | NA | TRBV7-2 | 10 | TGTGCCAGCAGCCTGCAGGGGGCTTTCTTT | CASSLQGAFF
many | TRBJ2-3 | NA | TRBV2 | 12 | TGTGCCAGCAAAGCTAGCACAGATACGCAGTATTTT | CASKASTDTQYF
many | TRBJ1-2 | NA | TRBV13 | 14 | TGTGCCAGCAGGAGGAAACAGGGTATTTATGGCTACACCTTC | CASRRKQGIYGYTF
NA | TRBJ2-7 | TRBD1 | TRBV29-1 | 12 | TGCAGCGCGTGGGACAGGGGCTACGAGCAGTACTTC | CSAWDRGYEQYF
few | TRBJ1-1 | TRBD1 | TRBV27 | 18 | TGTGCCAGCAGTTTATTTGGCGTGGACAGGGGTCATAACACTGAAGCTTTCTTT | CASSLFGVDRGHNTEAFF
many | TRBJ2-5 | TRBD2 | TRBV5-8 | 15 | TGTGCCAGCAGCCAGACTAGCGGGAGTGGGGAGACCCAGTACTTC | CASSQTSGSGETQYF
few | TRBJ2-5 | NA | TRBV6-5 | 12 | TGTGTTCGAAAACATCCTAAAAAGACCCAGTACTTC | CVRKHPKKTQYF
once | TRBJ2-2 | TRBD1 | TRBV2 | 14 | TGTGCCAGCCAGGACAGGGGAAGGACCGGGGAGCTGTCTTTT | CASQDRGRTGELSF
NA | TRBJ1-6 | NA | TRBV9 | 15 | TGTGCCAGCAGCCCAAGTGAGGTGAATAATTCACCCCTCCACTTT | CASSPSEVNNSPLHF
NA | TRBJ2-7 | NA | TRBV29-1 | 11 | TGCAGCGTTGGAACCTCCCTGGAGCAGTACTTC | CSVGTSLEQYF
many | TRBJ1-2 | TRBD1 | TRBV4-2 | 15 | TGTGCCAGCAGCCACGAAGAAAGAGGGGGCCTTGGCTACACCTTC | CASSHEERGGLGYTF
NA | TRBJ2-5 | NA | TRBV19 | 11 | TGTGCCGGTAGTTCCGGCTGGCGACAGTACTTC | CAGSSGWRQYF
once | TRBJ1-4 | TRBD1 | TRBV20-1 | 14 | TGCAGTGCTAGTTCCGGGACAGGGGATGAAAAACTGTTTTTT | CSASSGTGDEKLFF
many | TRBJ1-1 | NA | TRBV11-2 | 16 | TGTGCCAGCAGCTTAGTCGGGGGCTTGGGGAACACTGAAGCTTTCTTT | CASSLVGGLGNTEAFF
NA | TRBJ2-7 | TRBD2 | TRBV24-1 | 15 | TGTGCCACCAGTGATCCGGGACTACCTCCCTACGAGCAGTACTTC | CATSDPGLPPYEQYF
NA | TRBJ2-1 | TRBD1 | TRBV27 | 15 | TGTGCCAGCAGTATACGACAGGGGGCCTACAATGAGCAGTTCTTC | CASSIRQGAYNEQFF
many | TRBJ1-1 | TRBD1 | TRBV3-1 | 14 | TGTGCCAGCAGTCCGGACAGGCCGAACACTGAAGCTTTCTTT | CASSPDRPNTEAFF
many | TRBJ2-7 | NA | TRBV6-5 | 12 | TGTGCCAGCAGTCAATACAGAGACGAGCAGTACTTC | CASSQYRDEQYF
few | TRBJ1-1 | TRBD1 | TRBV3-1 | 16 | TGTGCCAGCAGCCTCCCTACCGGACAGGGGGCCACTGAAGCTTTCTTT | CASSLPTGQGATEAFF
few | TRBJ1-1 | NA | TRBV10-1 | 11 | TGCGCCAGCAGTGACAGGACTGAAGCTTTCTTT | CASSDRTEAFF
NA | TRBJ1-2 | TRBD1 | TRBV10-3 | 14 | TGTGCCAGCGAGCCCGGACAGGCCGGCTATGGCTACACCTTC | CASEPGQAGYGYTF
NA | TRBJ2-7 | TRBD2 | TRBV7-3 | 15 | TGTGCCAGCAGCCCGACCTTCACTAGCGGGGGCGAGCAGTACTTC | CASSPTFTSGGEQYF
once | TRBJ2-1 | TRBD2 | TRBV7-3 | 15 | TGTGCCAGCAGTCCTGTAGCGGGGGGGAGCGATGAGCAGTTCTTC | CASSPVAGGSDEQFF